Reported below is one T cell receptor beta chain. Trimming cost V 7 bases and J 0 bases, with 13 bases left between them. The germline CDR1 and CDR2 sequences are MNHEY and SVGAGI. This CDR3 contains 15 residues. The sample comes from a study of blood T cell repertoires in COVID-19. Study in general: Material from acute and convalescent COVID-19 was sourced from the United States, Italy and Spain. Sources were T cells, B-cell-depleted T cells, or PBMCs; the material itself was cDNA or gDNA.

Libraries were prepared by immunoSEQ multiplex PCR; TCRdb keeps only in-frame clonotypes and omits some of them. The table lists around 190,000 clones, roughly nine tenths of them singletons, with less than 1.5% in the top ten. The chain uses TRBV6-5 and TRBJ2-1, with D uncertain. This receptor was obtained from a man aged 30 to 45 with acute or convalescent COVID-19. The sequencing input was peripheral blood. CDR3 residues: CASKLTSSSYNEQFF. The CDR3 coding sequence is TGTGCCAGCAAACTCACGTCGAGCTCCTACAATGAGCAGTTCTTC.